This T cell receptor (beta chain) was recorded in a study of cytomegalovirus exposure and HLA in healthy donors. The study, taken as a whole, reports: There were 164 TCR beta chains listed as cytomegalovirus-associated.

Donors consisted of healthy bone marrow donors. Comment on this clone: Its antigen is not identified.

The PCR had 60 Vbeta and 13 Jbeta primers. Sequencing was performed with immunoSEQ multiplex PCR; in TCRdb, only in-frame clones are kept and a portion is missing. The top ten clones hold 2.5% to 3.5% of a sample with roughly 60,000 clones, roughly 80% of them seen once. Material for sequencing was PBMCs. The source is a woman in her thirties or forties in good health and CMV-seropositive.

The CDR3 loop is CAISESSGGSYNEQFF. Here the CDR3 DNA reads TGTGCCATCAGTGAGTCGAGCGGGGGTTCCTACAATGAGCAGTTCTTC. The V and J genes are TRBV10-3 and TRBJ2-1; 8 bases agree with TRBD2. Germline assignment: CDR1 ENHRY and CDR2 SYGVKD. The V and J ends lost 0 bases and 1 base, in that order; junction bases with no gene match: 2. The length of the CDR3 is 16 residues.